A single TCR beta chain is shown here with its context. Germline CDR1 and CDR2: MNHNS and SASEGT. This CDR3 has 13 amino acids. V was cut by 2 bases and J by 9 bases, with 11 bases left in between. The data derive from a study of blood T cell repertoires in COVID-19. Sequencing used immunoSEQ multiplex PCR; TCRdb keeps in-frame clones, though not all of them. The data show 130,000 to 150,000 clones, about 80% seen once. The rearrangement uses TRBV6-1 and TRBJ2-1; D perhaps matches TRBD2 (5 bases). The sequenced sample consisted of peripheral blood. This sequence was found in a man in his 70s who had recovered from COVID-19. The CDR3 DNA follows: TGTGCCAGCAGTGAAACGGGAAATGTTGAGCAGTTCTTC. This translates into CASSETGNVEQFF.